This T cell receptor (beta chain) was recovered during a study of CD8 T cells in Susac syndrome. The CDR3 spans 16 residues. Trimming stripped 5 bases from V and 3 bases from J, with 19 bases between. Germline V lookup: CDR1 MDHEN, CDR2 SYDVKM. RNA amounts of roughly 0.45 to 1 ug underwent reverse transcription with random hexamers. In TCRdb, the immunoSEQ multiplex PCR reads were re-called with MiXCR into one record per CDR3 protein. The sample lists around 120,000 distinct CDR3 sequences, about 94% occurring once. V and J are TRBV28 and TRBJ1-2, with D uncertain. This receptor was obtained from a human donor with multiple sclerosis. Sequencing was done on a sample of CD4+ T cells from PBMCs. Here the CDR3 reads CASSPLGGLDDYGYTF. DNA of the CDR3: TGTGCCAGCAGTCCCTTAGGAGGGCTGGACGACTATGGCTACACCTTC.